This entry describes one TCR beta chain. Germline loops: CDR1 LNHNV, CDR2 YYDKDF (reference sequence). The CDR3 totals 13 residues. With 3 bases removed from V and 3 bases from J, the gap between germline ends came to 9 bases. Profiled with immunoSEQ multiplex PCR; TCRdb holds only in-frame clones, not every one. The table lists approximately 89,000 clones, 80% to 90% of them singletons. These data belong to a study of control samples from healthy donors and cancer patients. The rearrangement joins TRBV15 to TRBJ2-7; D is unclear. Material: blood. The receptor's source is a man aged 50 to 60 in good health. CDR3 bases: TGTGCCACCAGCAGCCGGGCCCACTACGAGCAGTACTTC. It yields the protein CATSSRAHYEQYF.